Below, 15 T cell receptor beta chains from the same sample are listed, as sequenced in a study of tumor-infiltrating lymphocytes in primary liver carcinoma (dated by TCRdb to 2016 to 2017). Without any cell sorting, total RNA and DNA were extracted together from about 20-30 mg of bulk tissue using the AllPrep DNA/RNA mini kit. Sequencing took place on an Illumina HiSeq 2500. Using a constant-region primer and ProtoScript II reverse transcriptase, TCRbeta-specific cDNA was reverse-transcribed from approximately 0.55 ug total RNA. TCRbeta libraries were built with three nested multiplex PCR rounds, a slightly modified ARM-PCR procedure. Each of the first two PCR rounds ran for around 11 cycles and used multiplex TRBV1-TRBV30 forward primers together with a Cbeta reverse primer. In-frame beta chains were kept once TCRdb had trimmed the public reads at Q25 with fastp and called clones with MiXCR. Entries that share a CDR3 protein sequence are merged under the most common genes and DNA. The sample table holds about 78,000 distinct CDR3 sequences, of which about two thirds were seen once. The ten largest clones capture about 13% of the sample.

The sequencing sample was made of liver tumor tissue from sampling region 4. The cell subset or site tag for this specimen amounts to: tumor region T4, right-lateral pole. The receptors originated from a woman aged 60-75 years with primary liver carcinoma and hepatitis B virus infection.

A note on this clonotype: This may come from a read error, since a much larger clone is one base off. The DNA for the CDR3 is TGCGCCAGCAGCTGGCGGGAGTACGAGACCCAGTACTTC. This encodes CASSWREYETQYF. The J gene is TRBJ2-5, the V gene TRBV5-1; 7 nucleotides align to TRBD2. The CDR3 runs to 13 residues. From germline, CDR1 is SGHRS and CDR2 YFSETQ. With 3 bases clipped from V and 5 bases from J, the junction kept 4 bases outside the gene matches.

With respect to this clonotype: With a much larger clone just one base away, this may be a read error. This chain links TRBV28 with TRBJ1-5; 9 bases align to TRBD1. This CDR3 comprises 16 residues. The V segment lost 0 bases and the J segment 9 bases; nucleotides outside the gene matches: 9. The germline gives CDR1 MDHEN, CDR2 SYDVKM. CDR3 residues: CASSLWGQGSGRPQHF. CDR3 nucleotides: TGTGCCAGCAGTTTATGGGGACAGGGATCGGGACGGCCCCAGCATTTT.

Ten or more counts support this clonotype. V gene TRBV28 combines with J gene TRBJ1-2; possibly TRBD1 for D (5 bases). The CDR3 contains 12 residues. Looked up from germline, CDR1 is MDHEN and CDR2 is SYDVKM. Trimming stripped 4 bases from V and 4 bases from J, with 7 bases between. CDR3: CASSSRVYGYTF. DNA for the CDR3: TGTGCCAGCAGTTCCAGGGTCTATGGCTACACCTTC.

For this clonotype: A junction boundary mismatches the germline segment, possibly from a read error. The chain has TRBV11-3 and TRBJ2-1; 11 nucleotides match TRBD2. Germline assignment: CDR1 SGHNT and CDR2 YENEEA. The CDR3 covers 15 residues. CDR3: CANSLGTSGSKEKFF. The CDR3 DNA is TGTGCCAACAGCTTAGGAACTAGCGGGAGTAAGGAGAAGTTCTTC.

The chain carries TRBV11-2 and TRBJ1-2; 7 bases agree with TRBD1. The V gene's germline CDR1 is SGHAT and CDR2 FQNNGV. After removal of 10 bases from V and 9 bases from J, the junction contained 20 bases not matched to a gene. The CDR3 has 15 amino acids. In DNA form, the CDR3 reads TGTGCCAACAGGTTAGAGGGGGCCAGTGGCGGGTGCTACACCTTC. Translating it yields CANRLEGASGGCYTF.

Details on this clonotype: The CDR3 end shows no conserved phenylalanine or tryptophan, and so a read error is likely. The rearrangement joins TRBV29-1 to TRBJ2-3; D call uncertain. The CDR3 extends over 13 amino acids. Germline V gives CDR1 SQVTM, CDR2 ANQGSEA. The ends were cut back, 4 bases at V and 2 bases at J, with 10 bases in the middle. CDR3 sequence reads: CSVGWIDTDTQYS. The CDR3 nucleotides are TGCAGCGTTGGGTGGATTGACACAGATACGCAGTATTCT.

With respect to this clonotype: Mismatch with germline at one junction end may stem from a read error. J is TRBJ2-3 and V is TRBV11-2; 9 nucleotides line up with TRBD2. Germline V CDR1 and CDR2: SGHAT, FQNNGV. The CDR3 is 15 amino acids. The CDR3 spells CVSSPILAGPDTQYF. The CDR3 bases are TGTGTCAGCAGCCCTATACTAGCGGGCCCAGATACGCAGTATTTT.

As concerns this clonotype: A much larger clone lies one base from this, so it may be a read error. J is TRBJ2-7 and V is TRBV7-9; TRBD2 is a possible D gene (6 bases). The CDR3 extends over 15 amino acids. V was trimmed by 10 bases and J by 2 bases, leaving 21 bases between them. Germline assignment: CDR1 SEHNR and CDR2 FQNEAQ (reference sequence). CDR3: CANRPHRRGAYEQYF. In DNA form, the CDR3 reads TGTGCCAACAGGCCCCACCGGCGGGGAGCCTACGAGCAGTACTTC.

V usage is TRBV5-5 and J usage is TRBJ2-1; tentatively, D is TRBD2 (7 bases). Trimming removed 1 base at V and 8 bases at J, with 22 bases between. Germline lookup yields CDR1 SGHKS and CDR2 YYEKEE (reference sequence). The CDR3 spans 17 residues. CDR3 region: CASSLRRRGAPYDEQFF. The CDR3 DNA is TGTGCCAGCAGCTTGCGGAGACGGGGGGCTCCTTACGATGAGCAGTTCTTC.

Regarding this clonotype: Mismatch with germline at one junction end may stem from a read error. J is TRBJ2-3 and V is TRBV11-2; TRBD2 might be the D (7 bases). The CDR3 runs to 17 residues. CDR1 and CDR2 from the germline V gene are SGHAT and FQNNGV. As DNA, the CDR3 is TGTGCCAGCACCTTAGGGGGACTAACGTACACGTCAGATAGACAGTATTTT. It encodes CASTLGGLTYTSDRQYF.

About this clonotype itself: One end of the junction varies from germline; a read error may be responsible. The V and J genes are TRBV11-3 and TRBJ2-1; D may match TRBD1 or TRBD2 (6 bases each). The CDR3 contains 13 residues. The germline gives CDR1 SGHNT, CDR2 YENEEA. CDR3 protein: CASSDGGYDEQFF. CDR3 coding DNA: TGTGCCAGCAGCGACGGGGGCTACGATGAGCAGTTCTTC. Looking up the rest from reference TRBV11-3 and TRBJ2-1 gives the full variable domain: EAGVVQSPRYKIIEKKQPVAFWCNPISGHNTLYWYLQNLGQGPELLIRYENEEAVDDSQLPKDRFSAERLKGVDSTLKIQPAELGDSAVYLCASSDGGYDEQFFGPGTRLTVL.

The CDR3 nucleotides are TGTGCCAGCAGCCCCCAAAGGGCCACAGATACGCAGTATTTT. It is translated as CASSPQRATDTQYF. The chain is built from TRBV7-9 and TRBJ2-3; D is unresolved. The germline V and J ends were trimmed by 5 bases and 2 bases, with 11 bases remaining between them. This CDR3 has 14 amino acids. In germline, CDR1 is SEHNR, CDR2 FQNEAQ (reference sequence).

This clonotype was recorded many times. The genes are TRBV6-5 and TRBJ2-3; the match to TRBD1 covers 9 bases. The CDR3 contains 14 residues. Germline lookup yields CDR1 MNHEY and CDR2 SVGAGI. The J segment lost 1 base and the V segment lost 6 bases, leaving 2 bases of the junction unmatched. The CDR3 reads CASSRTGGTDTQYF. In DNA form, the CDR3 reads TGTGCCAGCAGCCGGACAGGGGGCACAGATACGCAGTATTTT.

The chain couples TRBV6-6 to TRBJ2-6; 9 bases fit TRBD2. The CDR3 totals 15 residues. The germline CDR1 and CDR2 sequences are MNHNY and SVGAGI (reference sequence). The V segment lost 5 bases and the J segment 3 bases; nucleotides outside the gene matches: 2. CDR3 nucleotide sequence: TGTGCCAGCAGTAAGCGGGGGGTTGGGGCCAACGTCCTGACTTTC. Its translation is CASSKRGVGANVLTF.

About this clonotype: The junction does not match germline at one end; this may be a read error. The chain employs TRBV12-3 or TRBV12-4 and TRBJ2-1, with 10 bases lining up with TRBD2. CDR3 length: 18 amino acids. CDR3 bases: TGTGTCAGCAGTTTGGAGCGGGAGGGCCGCCGATTCTACAATGAGCAGTTCTTC. This codes for CVSSLEREGRRFYNEQFF.